Sequencing of this T cell receptor (beta chain) was carried out in a study of cytomegalovirus exposure and HLA in healthy donors. For the study at large: As released early, the data held about 85 million unique TCRs from HLA-typed donors. General study points: Later analysis associated a missense DCLRE1C variant with TCR beta V- and J-gene trimming.

Researchers ran the PCR with 60 Vbeta and 13 Jbeta primers. The repertoire was sequenced with immunoSEQ multiplex PCR; TCRdb's copy has only in-frame clones and lacks some. The sample carries fewer than 200,000 clones, roughly a tenth recorded once. For this clone: What it binds is not known.

Healthy donors of bone marrow made up the group. The clonotype comes from a woman aged 25 to 45 in good health and CMV-seropositive. Specimen: PBMCs.

CDR3 sequence: CASSVPSTGGRDGYTF. The DNA of the CDR3 is TGTGCCAGCAGCGTCCCCTCTACAGGGGGAAGAGATGGCTACACCTTC. This chain uses TRBV9 with TRBJ1-2; 8 bases map to TRBD1. The trim removed 2 bases at V and 6 bases at J, leaving 12 bases unmatched. This CDR3 region has 16 residues. In germline, CDR1 is SGDLS, CDR2 YYNGEE.